This T cell receptor beta chain emerged from a study of early T cells in non-severe SARS-CoV-2 infection. Study at large: Sequenced bulk RNA came from whole blood that was unsorted, and chains were unpaired.

With 2 bases removed from V and 5 bases from J, the gap between germline ends came to 13 bases. The CDR3 contains 15 residues. Germline lookup yields CDR1 SGHRS and CDR2 YFSETQ. Unique molecular identifiers (one per individual cDNA molecule) were attached. TCRdb independently ran MiXCR on the 5' RACE reads; one entry per CDR3 protein. This table has 70,000 or so distinct CDR3 sequences, 9.5% to 13% appearing once. Points from the study as a whole: In VDJdb matching, anti-spike CD8 responses were favored while private and CD4 specificities went missing.

A remark on this clonotype: As yet, its antigen is unknown.

The gene calls are TRBV5-1 and TRBJ2-2, with unresolved D. The sample comprised whole blood. This clonotype was obtained from an adult who was a healthcare worker with PCR-confirmed SARS-CoV-2 infection or an uninfected control (not recorded which). CDR3 amino acids: CASSFLPFETGELFF. CDR3 sequence (DNA): TGCGCCAGCAGCTTTTTACCTTTTGAGACCGGGGAGCTGTTTTTT.